The 4 T cell receptor beta chains below were found in one sample sequenced in a study of PD-1 blockade in classical Hodgkin lymphoma. Each patient's relapse followed autologous stem cell transplantation, and brentuximab vedotin exposure varied. Assay used: immunoSEQ multiplex PCR; TCRdb lists only in-frame clones, some missing. The sample comprises approximately 19,000 clones, roughly 77% of which are singletons, and 15% to 20% rests with the top ten. The source material was peripheral blood mononuclear cells (PBMCs), sampled before the second cycle of nivolumab. The source of these receptors is a human donor with classical Hodgkin lymphoma.

This clone was seen only once. The chain joins TRBV7-9 to TRBJ2-7; D might be TRBD1 or TRBD2, each matching 5 bases. The CDR3 length is 13 residues. CDR1 and CDR2 (germline): SEHNR, FQNEAQ (reference sequence). V gave up 3 bases and J gave up 3 bases, with 9 bases separating them. The CDR3, as DNA: TGTGCCAGCAGCTTGGGGGTCATCTACGAGCAGTACTTC. Its translation is CASSLGVIYEQYF.

The sample holds one count of this clone. The rearrangement uses TRBV9 and TRBJ2-3; 8 positions match TRBD1. The CDR3 covers 16 residues. CDR1 and CDR2 (germline): SGDLS, YYNGEE. Trimming at V came to 4 bases and at J to 0 bases, leaving 7 bases not matched to a gene. CDR3 in DNA: TGTGCCAGCAGCCACAACAGGGGGTATAGCACAGATACGCAGTATTTT. This sequence encodes CASSHNRGYSTDTQYF.

V usage is TRBV4-3 and J usage is TRBJ1-1; TRBD1 aligns across 12 bases. In germline, CDR1 is LGHNA, CDR2 YSLEER. The CDR3 totals 15 residues. Trimming cost V 4 bases and J 4 bases; bases outside gene matches: 4. The CDR3 loop is CASSLGTGGFTEAFF. CDR3 coding DNA: TGCGCCAGCAGCCTAGGGACAGGGGGCTTCACTGAAGCTTTCTTT.

The chain carries TRBV28 and TRBJ2-1; the match to TRBD2 covers 11 bases. This CDR3 has 15 residues. CDR1 and CDR2 (germline): MDHEN, SYDVKM. J lost 6 bases, V lost 0 bases, and 1 base had no gene match. For the CDR3, the DNA is TGTGCCAGCAGTTTATGGACTAGCGGGATCAATGAGCAGTTCTTC. Translation gives CASSLWTSGINEQFF.